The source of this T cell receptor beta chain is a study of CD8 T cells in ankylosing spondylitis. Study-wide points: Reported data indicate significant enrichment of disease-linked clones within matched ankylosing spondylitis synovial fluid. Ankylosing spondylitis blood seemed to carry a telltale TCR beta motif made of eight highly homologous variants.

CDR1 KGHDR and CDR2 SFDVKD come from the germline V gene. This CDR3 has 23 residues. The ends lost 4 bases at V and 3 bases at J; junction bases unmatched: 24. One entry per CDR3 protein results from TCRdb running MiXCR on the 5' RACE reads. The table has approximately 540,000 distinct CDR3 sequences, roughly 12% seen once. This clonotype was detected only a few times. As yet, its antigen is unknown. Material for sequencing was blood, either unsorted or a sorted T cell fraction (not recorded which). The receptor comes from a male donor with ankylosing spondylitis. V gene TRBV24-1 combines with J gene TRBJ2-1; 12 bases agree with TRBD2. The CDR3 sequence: CATSDPRPTSGSSAGQGYNEQFF. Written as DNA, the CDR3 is TGTGCCACCAGTGACCCAAGACCGACTAGCGGGAGTTCAGCTGGGCAGGGCTACAATGAGCAGTTCTTC.